This T cell receptor beta chain came from a study of glioma-infiltrating T cells. Turning to this clonotype: Its antigen remains unknown.

Using RNA template, CDR3s of TCR alpha and beta were amplified with iRepertoire arm-PCR. One-step reverse transcription and amplification started from approximately 100-400 ng of tissue mRNA or PBMC total RNA. TCRdb called the multiplex PCR reads again in MiXCR, with one record for every CDR3 protein. The table has approximately 120,000 distinct CDR3 sequences, 20% to 25% seen once; the top ten hold about a third. Germline V gene data show CDR1 as SEHNR and CDR2 as FQNEAQ (reference sequence). CDR3 length equals 17 residues. Trimming shortened V by 3 bases and J by 2 bases, and 16 bases separated the two germline ends. Findings and caveats of the study: Tissue and blood shared very few CDR3 sequences.

This clonotype was sampled from a human donor with low-grade glioma or glioblastoma, undergoing nonglioma brain surgery, or in good health (not recorded which). Sequenced sample: glioma tissue, nonneoplastic brain tissue, or PBMCs (not recorded which). V gene TRBV7-9 combines with J gene TRBJ2-2, with a possible D match to TRBD1 (5 bases). In DNA, the CDR3 is TGTGCCAGCAGCTTGTCGGTGACAGTGGCTAACACCGGGGAGCTGTTTTTT. Protein sequence: CASSLSVTVANTGELFF.